The T cell receptor beta chain described here comes from a study of blood T cell repertoires in COVID-19. The CDR3 covers 14 residues. Trimming took 4 bases from V and 3 from J; bases not matched to a gene: 5. Germline V gene lookup returns CDR1 SGHNT and CDR2 YYREEE (reference sequence). Using immunoSEQ multiplex PCR, the repertoire was profiled, and TCRdb retains in-frame clones only, with some absent. This sample has roughly 220,000 clones, with 70% to 85% found just once. The specimen was peripheral blood. The receptor was derived from a woman aged 40 to 49 who had recovered from COVID-19. This rearrangement joins TRBV5-4 to TRBJ2-7; TRBD1 matches 9 bases. The CDR3 DNA reads as TGTGCCAGCAGCGTGGGACAGGGATTCTACGAGCAGTACTTC. Amino acids: CASSVGQGFYEQYF.